The following is a T cell receptor beta chain sequence with its context. What it binds is not known. This record belongs to a study of cytomegalovirus exposure and HLA in healthy donors. Overall study context: An earlier analysis found roughly 100 million unique TCR beta sequences from 200 million or so T cells. The Caucasian-associated ancestry cluster held around 81% of 398 genotyped donors.

PCR amplification relied on 60 Vbeta primers (plus 13 Jbeta primers). Sequencing was performed with immunoSEQ multiplex PCR; in TCRdb, only in-frame clones are kept and a portion is missing. The table has about 170,000 clones, 76% seen once. The CDR3 is made up of 13 amino acids. Germline loops: CDR1 MNHEY, CDR2 SMNVEV (reference sequence). The V gene lost 5 bases and the J gene lost 1 base, with 8 bases spanning the gap. Study-level findings and limits: Prediction of most subjects' HLA-A and HLA-B alleles by TCR beta sequences was reportedly accurate. The authors later found TCR association rates varying by HLA locus, with DRB1 most and HLA-C fewest.

The clonotype comes from a female donor in good health and CMV-seronegative. This chain uses TRBV27 with TRBJ1-1; D is unclear. Sequencing input: PBMCs. CDR3 in DNA: TGTGCCAGCAGTCCGCGGAAGAACACTGAAGCTTTCTTT. Translation: CASSPRKNTEAFF.